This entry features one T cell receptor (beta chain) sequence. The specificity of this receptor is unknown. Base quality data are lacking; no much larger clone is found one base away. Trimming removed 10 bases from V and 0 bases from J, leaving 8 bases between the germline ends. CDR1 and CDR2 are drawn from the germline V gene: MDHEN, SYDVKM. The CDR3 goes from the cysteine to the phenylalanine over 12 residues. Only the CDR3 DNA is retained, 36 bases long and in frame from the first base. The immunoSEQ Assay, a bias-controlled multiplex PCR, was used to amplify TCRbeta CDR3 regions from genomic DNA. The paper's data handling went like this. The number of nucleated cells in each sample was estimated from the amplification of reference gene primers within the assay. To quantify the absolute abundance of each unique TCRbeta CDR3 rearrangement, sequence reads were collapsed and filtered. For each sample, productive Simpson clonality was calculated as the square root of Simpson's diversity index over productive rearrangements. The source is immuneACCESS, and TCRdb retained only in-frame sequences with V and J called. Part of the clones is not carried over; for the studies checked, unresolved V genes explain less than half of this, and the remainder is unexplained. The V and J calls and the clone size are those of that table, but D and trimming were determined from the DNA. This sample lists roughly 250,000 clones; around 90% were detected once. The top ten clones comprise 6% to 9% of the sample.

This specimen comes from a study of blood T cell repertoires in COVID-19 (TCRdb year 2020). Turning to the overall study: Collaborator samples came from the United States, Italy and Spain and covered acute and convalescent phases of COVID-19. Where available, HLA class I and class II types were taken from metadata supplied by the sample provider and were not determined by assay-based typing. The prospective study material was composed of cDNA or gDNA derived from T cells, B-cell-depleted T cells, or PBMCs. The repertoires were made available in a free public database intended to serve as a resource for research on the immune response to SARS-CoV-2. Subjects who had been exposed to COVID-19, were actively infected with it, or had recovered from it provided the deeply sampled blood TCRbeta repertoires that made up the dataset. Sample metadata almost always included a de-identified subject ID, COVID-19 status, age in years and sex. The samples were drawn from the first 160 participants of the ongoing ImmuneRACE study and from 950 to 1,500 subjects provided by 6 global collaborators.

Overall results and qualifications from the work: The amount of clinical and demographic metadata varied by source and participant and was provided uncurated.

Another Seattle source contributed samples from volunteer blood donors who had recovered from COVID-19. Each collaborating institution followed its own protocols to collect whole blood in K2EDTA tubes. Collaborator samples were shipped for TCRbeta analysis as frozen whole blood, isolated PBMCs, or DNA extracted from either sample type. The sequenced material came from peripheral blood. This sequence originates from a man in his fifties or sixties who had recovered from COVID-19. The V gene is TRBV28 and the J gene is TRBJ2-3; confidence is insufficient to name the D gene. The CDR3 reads CATLGSTDTQYF. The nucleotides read TGTGCCACCCTCGGGAGCACAGATACGCAGTATTTT.